This record looks at one T cell receptor (beta chain) sequence and its context. Its antigen is still unknown. The entry originates in a study of chemoradiotherapy in HPV16-positive cancers. Study information: Candidate HPV-specific T-cell clones and common TCR motifs came from functional assays in a couple of HPV16-positive patients.

Study results and caveats: HPV-responsive T-cell expansion during chemoradiotherapy was linked to improved recurrence-free survival in HPV16-positive patients. Candidate HPV-specific clones and E7-related TCR motifs grew in tumor during treatment.

The CDR3 sequence is 15 residues long. The V end lost 5 bases, the J end lost 5 bases, and 18 bases lay between the germline ends. From germline, CDR1 is SGHTA and CDR2 FQGNSA. Samples were taken several times over chemoradiotherapy. The assay was immunoSEQ multiplex PCR, and TCRdb's table has in-frame clones only and misses some. The table shows about 13,000 clones, with about 85% occurring only once. The source was blood, collected from a patient who underwent chemoradiotherapy. This TCR was sampled from a human donor with HPV-associated anogenital cancer. The chain has TRBV7-2 and TRBJ2-5; a weak D match, TRBD2 (6 bases). The DNA for the CDR3 is TGTGCCAGCAGCCCCCCCGTTGCGGCGGGGGAGACCCAGTACTTC. This gives the protein CASSPPVAAGETQYF. Based on the CDR3 plus reference TRBV7-2 and TRBJ2-5, the full variable domain is GAGVSQSPSNKVTEKGKDVELRCDPISGHTALYWYRQSLGQGLEFLIYFQGNSAPDKSGLPSDRFSAERTGGSVSTLTIQRTQQEDSAVYLCASSPPVAAGETQYFGPGTRLLVL.